A single sample gave rise to the 28 T cell receptor beta chains below, sequenced in a study of blood T cell repertoires in COVID-19. Sequencing was performed with immunoSEQ multiplex PCR; in TCRdb, only in-frame clones are kept and a portion is missing. The data contain more than 150,000 clones, around 84% of them singletons. Sample: peripheral blood. The receptors originated from a man in his 60s with COVID-19, enrolled during active disease.

Here the CDR3 DNA reads TGTGCCAGCTCTCTCCACAGGGGGTTAGTAACCTACGAGCAGTACTTC. It is translated as CASSLHRGLVTYEQYF. The chain employs TRBV18 and TRBJ2-7; the match to TRBD1 covers 8 bases. Trimming removed 6 bases from V and 2 bases from J; junction bases left unmatched: 12. The CDR3 loop spans 16 amino acids. Per germline, CDR1 KGHSH and CDR2 LQKENI.

This chain uses TRBV28 with TRBJ2-7; D not certain. V gave up 6 bases and J gave up 4 bases, with 7 bases separating them. Germline V lookup: CDR1 MDHEN, CDR2 SYDVKM. The CDR3 is 11 residues long. The CDR3 is CASSLGYEQYF. The CDR3 DNA is TGTGCCAGCAGCCTCGGGTACGAGCAGTACTTC.

This chain joins TRBV13 and TRBJ2-1; TRBD2 might be the D (6 bases). CDR3 size: 11 residues. V was trimmed by 4 bases and J by 11 bases, leaving 9 bases between them. The V gene's germline CDR1 is PRHDT and CDR2 FYEKMQ (reference sequence). The CDR3, as DNA: TGTGCCAGCAGCTCCGGGGGTCAGCAGTTCTTC. Translated: CASSSGGQQFF.

The rearrangement joins TRBV5-1 to TRBJ2-1, with 7 positions matching TRBD2. The CDR3 consists of 15 residues. Per the germline V gene, CDR1 is SGHRS and CDR2 is YFSETQ. The V gene end was trimmed by 4 bases and the J gene end by 4 bases; junction bases not matched to a gene: 8. CDR3 nucleotides: TGCGCCAGCAGCGTCACGGGGGGTGGATACAATGAGCAGTTCTTC. The encoded protein is CASSVTGGGYNEQFF.

This clone came up once. The chain has TRBV18 and TRBJ1-1, with D perhaps TRBD1 (6 bases). The CDR3 consists of 15 residues. V lost 0 bases and J lost 3, with 11 bases in between. Germline V gene lookup returns CDR1 KGHSH and CDR2 LQKENI. This CDR3 reads CASSPPQGTYTEAFF. CDR3 coding DNA: TGTGCCAGCTCACCACCCCAGGGGACGTACACTGAAGCTTTCTTT.

This chain links TRBV19 with TRBJ1-3; the match to TRBD1 covers 12 bases. Germline V gene data show CDR1 as LNHDA and CDR2 as SQIVND (reference sequence). This CDR3 spans 20 amino acids. Trimming cost V 6 bases and J 1 base; bases outside gene matches: 16. CDR3 sequence: CASRKTPGTGGQESGNTIYF. In nucleotides, the CDR3 is TGTGCCAGTAGGAAGACACCCGGGACAGGGGGCCAAGAGTCTGGAAACACCATATATTTT.

This sequence joins TRBV9 and TRBJ1-2; TRBD1 aligns across 8 bases. The CDR3 is 15 residues long. V lost 2 bases to trimming and J lost 6 bases; unmatched junction nucleotides: 9. Germline V gene data show CDR1 as SGDLS and CDR2 as YYNGEE. The CDR3 DNA reads TGTGCCAGCAGCGTCGGACAGGGTCTAAGGGATGGCTACACCTTC. Translated, it gives CASSVGQGLRDGYTF. Combining the CDR3 with reference TRBV9 and TRBJ1-2 gives the whole variable domain DSGVTQTPKHLITATGQRVTLRCSPRSGDLSVYWYQQSLDQGLQFLIQYYNGEERAKGNILERFSAQQFPDLHSELNLSSLELGDSALYFCASSVGQGLRDGYTFGSGTRLTVV.

The V gene is TRBV6-5, the J gene TRBJ1-1; TRBD1 matches at 12 bases. CDR1 is MNHEY, CDR2 SVGAGI, per germline. This CDR3 comprises 14 residues. Trimming took 2 bases from V and 12 from J; bases not matched to a gene: 7. CDR3: CASSYTGQGASTFF. The CDR3 DNA sequence: TGTGCCAGCAGTTACACGGGACAGGGGGCTTCGACTTTCTTT.

V usage is TRBV7-3 and J usage is TRBJ1-1, with 7 bases lining up with TRBD1. Germline assignment: CDR1 SGHTA and CDR2 FQGTGA. V shed 4 bases, J shed 5 bases, and the junction held 7 bases outside the gene matches. There are 14 residues in the CDR3. In DNA form, the CDR3 reads TGTGCCAGCAGCTCGGGACAGCCGAGGACTGAAGCTTTCTTT. Residues: CASSSGQPRTEAFF. The full variable domain, rest sourced from reference TRBV7-3 and TRBJ1-1, is GAGVSQTPSNKVTEKGKYVELRCDPISGHTALYWYRQSLGQGPEFLIYFQGTGAADDSGLPNDRFFAVRPEGSVSTLKIQRTERGDSAVYLCASSSGQPRTEAFFGQGTRLTVV.

This clone was observed a few times. V usage is TRBV7-8 and J usage is TRBJ2-7; 14 bases align to TRBD2. This CDR3 has 15 amino acids. Germline lookup yields CDR1 SGHVS and CDR2 FQNEAQ. With 3 bases clipped from V and 6 bases from J, the junction kept 4 bases outside the gene matches. The CDR3 loop is CASSFGTSGSGEQYF. The CDR3 coding sequence is TGTGCCAGCAGCTTCGGGACTAGCGGGAGTGGCGAGCAGTACTTC.

This clone has just one count. The J gene is TRBJ1-5, the V gene TRBV12-5, with D tentatively TRBD1 (5 bases). CDR3 size: 12 residues. The V and J ends lost 6 bases and 9 bases respectively, with 12 bases between them. Germline CDR1 LGHNT, CDR2 FRNRAP. The CDR3 nucleotides read TGTGCTAGTGGAACCCAGGGCCCGCCCCAGCATTTT. Protein sequence: CASGTQGPPQHF.

The chain couples TRBV29-1 to TRBJ1-3; no firm D call. V lost 0 bases, J lost 2 bases, and 11 bases lay in between. This CDR3 comprises 15 residues. CDR1 is SQVTM, CDR2 ANQGSEA, per germline. The DNA of the CDR3 is TGCAGCGTTGAAGATCTGAGGGCCGCTGGAAACACCATATATTTT. Protein: CSVEDLRAAGNTIYF.

CDR3 DNA sequence: TGTGCCAGCAGAAGTCGGGGGGTCGGAGGGGACGAAAAACTGTTTTTT. Translation gives CASRSRGVGGDEKLFF. The V and J genes are TRBV6-6 and TRBJ1-4, with D possibly TRBD1 on 5 matching bases. Deletions cut 6 bases from V and 8 bases from J, with 22 bases between. The germline V gene encodes CDR1 MNHNY and CDR2 SVGAGI (reference sequence). The CDR3 loop spans 16 amino acids.

V gene TRBV21-1 combines with J gene TRBJ2-2; the D call in the table, TRBD2, was not verified against the DNA. TRBV21-1 is flagged as a pseudogene. There are 23 residues in the CDR3. This CDR3 is CASSKWIAGRLRGSFFRTGELFF. In DNA form, the CDR3 reads TGTGCCAGCAGCAAATGGATAGCGGGGCGGCTGAGGGGCTCTTTTTTTAGGACCGGGGAGCTGTTTTTT.

CDR3: CASSLGRASTDTQYF. CDR3 nucleotides: TGTGCCAGCAGCTTAGGGAGGGCTTCGACAGATACGCAGTATTTT. The chain links TRBV7-2 to TRBJ2-3; tentative D call: TRBD2 (6 bases). The V gene's germline CDR1 is SGHTA and CDR2 FQGNSA. Deletions cut 1 base from V and 3 bases from J, with 11 bases between. CDR3 length equals 15 residues.

The V call is TRBV19, the J call TRBJ2-5; 11 bases line up with TRBD2. CDR1 and CDR2 (germline): LNHDA, SQIVND (reference sequence). This CDR3 has 16 amino acids. Trimming at V came to 10 bases and at J to 2 bases, leaving 12 bases not matched to a gene. The CDR3 loop is CATSSIAGGVQETQYF. CDR3 in DNA: TGTGCCACCTCCTCCATAGCGGGAGGGGTTCAAGAGACCCAGTACTTC.

The chain joins TRBV19 to TRBJ2-2, with 7 nucleotides matching TRBD2. CDR1 LNHDA and CDR2 SQIVND come from the germline V gene (reference sequence). The CDR3 has 16 residues. The V segment lost 3 bases and the J segment 0 bases; nucleotides outside the gene matches: 4. The CDR3 loop is CASSMGLAANTGELFF. The CDR3, as DNA: TGTGCCAGTAGTATGGGTCTAGCGGCGAACACCGGGGAGCTGTTTTTT.

V and J are TRBV2 and TRBJ1-3, with D possibly matching TRBD1 (5 bases). The CDR3 spans 14 residues. CDR1 and CDR2 from the germline V gene are SNHLY and FYNNEI. The ends were cut back, 8 bases at V and 5 bases at J, with 16 bases in the middle. CDR3 bases: TGTGCCAGCTCCCGCAGGGAAGTCCGAAACACCATATATTTT. Translation: CASSRREVRNTIYF.

V and J are TRBV28 and TRBJ1-6, with TRBD1 matching over 7 bases. The V gene end was trimmed by 7 bases and the J gene end by 4 bases; junction bases not matched to a gene: 7. The CDR3 length is 15 residues. Germline CDR1 MDHEN, CDR2 SYDVKM. Here the CDR3 reads CASNTPGQYNSPLHF. Written as DNA, the CDR3 is TGTGCCAGCAATACTCCGGGACAGTATAATTCACCCCTCCACTTT. Variable domain in full (rest from reference TRBV28 and TRBJ1-6): DVKVTQSSRYLVKRTGEKVFLECVQDMDHENMFWYRQDPGLGLRLIYFSYDVKMKEKGDIPEGYSVSREKKERFSLILESASTNQTSMYLCASNTPGQYNSPLHFGNGTRLTVT.

This rearrangement joins TRBV4-1 to TRBJ1-2, with D hard to call. CDR1 is MGHRA, CDR2 YSYEKL, per germline. CDR3 length: 15 amino acids. Trimming pared 1 base from V and 4 bases from J, leaving 13 bases between. Written as DNA, the CDR3 is TGCGCCAGCAGCCAAGTATTCACAGCTATCTATGGCTACACCTTC. Translated, it gives CASSQVFTAIYGYTF.

A few counts support this clone. The rearrangement uses TRBV7-9 and TRBJ2-1, with TRBD2 identical over 10 bases. Trimming removed 1 base from V and 11 bases from J; junction bases left unmatched: 11. Looked up from germline, CDR1 is SEHNR and CDR2 is FQNEAQ (reference sequence). CDR3 length: 16 residues. The CDR3 spells CASSLVLAGDTWQQFF. The CDR3 DNA follows: TGTGCCAGCAGCTTAGTTCTAGCGGGGGACACGTGGCAGCAGTTCTTC.

This sequence joins TRBV18 and TRBJ1-3, with D possibly matching TRBD1 (6 bases). Germline CDR1 reads KGHSH; CDR2 reads LQKENI. V lost 6 bases and J lost 0, with 12 bases in between. CDR3 length equals 15 residues. CDR3 protein: CASSLGQPSGNTIYF. CDR3 in DNA: TGTGCCAGCTCGCTCGGACAGCCCTCTGGAAACACCATATATTTT.

The chain joins TRBV5-8 to TRBJ1-6, with D possibly TRBD1 on 5 matching bases. Germline CDR1 SGHTS, CDR2 YDEGEE. The CDR3 spans 17 residues. Trimming left V 0 bases short and J 5 bases short, with 15 bases between. CDR3 DNA sequence: TGTGCCAGCAGCTTGGCCTACTTATTAGGGGATAATTCACCCCTCCACTTT. Protein product: CASSLAYLLGDNSPLHF.

The rearrangement joins TRBV3-1 (or the pseudogene TRBV3-2) to TRBJ1-2, with 7 bases aligning to TRBD1. With V trimmed by 1 base and J by 6 bases, 5 bases remained unmatched. The CDR3 is 14 amino acids. Per germline, CDR1 LGHDT and CDR2 YNNKEL (reference sequence). CDR3 nucleotide sequence: TGTGCCAGCAGCCAAGTCGACAGGGAGAATGGCTACACCTTC. The encoded protein is CASSQVDRENGYTF.

The chain couples TRBV7-9 to TRBJ1-2; unclear D gene. The V end lost 5 bases, the J end lost 5 bases, and 12 bases lay between the germline ends. Germline V gene lookup returns CDR1 SEHNR and CDR2 FQNEAQ (reference sequence). The CDR3 covers 13 residues. The DNA for the CDR3 is TGTGCCAGCAGCATAAGCCCCGGGTATGGCTACACCTTC. Amino acid sequence: CASSISPGYGYTF. Using reference TRBV7-9 and TRBJ1-2 for the parts outside the CDR3, the full variable domain is DTGVSQNPRHKITKRGQNVTFRCDPISEHNRLYWYRQTLGQGPEFLTYFQNEAQLEKSRLLSDRFSAERPKGSFSTLEIQRTEQGDSAMYLCASSISPGYGYTFGSGTRLTVV.

This rearrangement joins TRBV5-1 to TRBJ2-6, with D tentatively TRBD2 (6 bases). Germline CDR1 is SGHRS and CDR2 is YFSETQ. The CDR3 extends over 18 amino acids. V was clipped by 0 bases and J by 0 bases, with 13 bases between them. The CDR3 DNA sequence: TGCGCCAGCAGCTTGGTTGGCGGGACCAGCTCTGGGGCCAACGTCCTGACTTTC. It specifies CASSLVGGTSSGANVLTF.

This clone was observed at least ten times. The J gene is TRBJ1-2, the V gene TRBV5-1, with D maybe TRBD1 (5 bases). V dropped 4 bases and J dropped 2 bases, with 9 bases sitting between them. This CDR3 is built from 13 residues. Germline loops: CDR1 SGHRS, CDR2 YFSETQ. CDR3 nucleotides: TGCGCCAGCAGCACCGGGGGAAACTATGGCTACACCTTC. This gives the protein CASSTGGNYGYTF.

This CDR3 is CASRATGANTGELFF. DNA for the CDR3: TGTGCCAGCAGAGCAACAGGGGCGAACACCGGGGAGCTGTTTTTT. The chain uses TRBV2 and TRBJ2-2; 7 bases align to TRBD1. The germline V gene encodes CDR1 SNHLY and CDR2 FYNNEI. CDR3 length: 15 residues. Unmatched junction bases numbered 4, after V lost 6 bases and J lost 0 bases.